These 25 T cell receptor beta chains share one sample of origin, sequenced in a study of molecular identifiers for immune sequencing clone quantification. TCRdb independently ran MiXCR on the PCR reads; one entry per CDR3 protein. The sample holds tens of thousands of distinct CDR3 sequences, around 20% seen once. The sample was naive CD8+ T cells from blood, with Jurkat cell RNA spiked in. The subset is: FACS-sorted CD8+CD4-CCR7+CD45RA+ naive T cells. These receptors originate from a human donor in good health. Some libraries in this study had Jurkat cell RNA spiked in.

The chain carries TRBV11-2 and TRBJ1-1; the D gene is possibly TRBD1 (6 bases). CDR3 length: 16 residues. CDR1 is SGHAT and CDR2 is FQNNGV in the germline V gene. The germline V and J ends were trimmed by 1 base and 1 base, with 13 bases remaining between them. The CDR3 loop is CASSLAVRGSNTEAFF. CDR3 bases: TGTGCCAGCAGCTTAGCTGTCAGGGGATCGAACACTGAAGCTTTCTTT.

This clonotype was counted many times. The V and J genes are TRBV28 and TRBJ1-1, with 7 bases that match TRBD1. The germline V gene has CDR1 MDHEN and CDR2 SYDVKM. This CDR3 region has 14 residues. Trimming took 3 bases from V and 4 from J; bases not matched to a gene: 5. The CDR3 DNA sequence: TGTGCCAGCAGTTTCGACAGGGTATCCACTGAAGCTTTCTTT. The encoded protein is CASSFDRVSTEAFF.

This clonotype has at least ten counts. The J gene is TRBJ1-1, the V gene TRBV7-9, with TRBD1 matching 7 bases. V lost 4 bases, J lost 1 base, and 6 bases stayed unmatched. CDR3 length: 15 residues. The germline V gene has CDR1 SEHNR and CDR2 FQNEAQ (reference sequence). In DNA form, the CDR3 reads TGTGCCAGCAGCTCATTAAGGACAGGGAACACTGAAGCTTTCTTT. This translates into CASSSLRTGNTEAFF.

This clonotype was counted only a few times. This chain joins TRBV7-9 and TRBJ2-5, with 7 positions matching TRBD1. The junction had 6 bases not matched to a gene; V was cut back by 5 bases and J by 3 bases. From germline, CDR1 is SEHNR and CDR2 FQNEAQ (reference sequence). The CDR3 consists of 14 residues. CDR3: CASSGRTGEETQYF. The CDR3 bases are TGTGCCAGCAGCGGGCGGACAGGCGAAGAGACCCAGTACTTC.

This clonotype was picked up many times. The chain combines TRBV5-6 with TRBJ2-3; 11 bases fit TRBD2. Germline V gives CDR1 SGHDT, CDR2 YYEEEE. This CDR3 comprises 18 residues. V shed 3 bases, J shed 2 bases, and the junction held 11 bases outside the gene matches. The CDR3 coding sequence is TGTGCCAGCAGCTACATGAATCTAGCGGGAGGTGACACAGATACGCAGTATTTT. It is translated as CASSYMNLAGGDTDTQYF.

At least ten counts were recorded for this clonotype. The chain carries TRBV2 and TRBJ2-5, with 12 bases aligning to TRBD1. The V gene end was trimmed by 6 bases and the J gene end by 6 bases; junction bases not matched to a gene: 8. The CDR3 is made up of 15 amino acids. Germline CDR1 SNHLY, CDR2 FYNNEI. DNA for the CDR3: TGTGCCAGCAGCGAGGGACAGGGGGCAGCTAAGACCCAGTACTTC. Encoded protein: CASSEGQGAAKTQYF.

This clonotype was seen ten or more times. The chain uses TRBV19 and TRBJ2-2; D assignment may be TRBD1 or TRBD2 (6 bases each). V lost 4 bases, J lost 4 bases, and 13 bases lay in between. The CDR3 extends over 15 amino acids. Germline V lookup: CDR1 LNHDA, CDR2 SQIVND (reference sequence). The CDR3 spells CASSTGAQGTGELFF. CDR3 bases: TGTGCCAGTAGTACGGGGGCCCAGGGCACCGGGGAGCTGTTTTTT.

This clonotype was observed a few times. The CDR3 DNA reads TGTGCCAGCATTGGCCTAGCGGGGGCCGCGATTAGCTCCTACAATGAGCAGTTCTTC. It encodes CASIGLAGAAISSYNEQFF. This chain uses TRBV27 with TRBJ2-1, with 10 bases identical to TRBD2. The germline V gene has CDR1 MNHEY and CDR2 SMNVEV (reference sequence). J lost 0 bases, V lost 7 bases, and 15 bases had no gene match. The CDR3 has 19 residues.

The chain employs TRBV2 and TRBJ2-7; D not resolved. The CDR3 runs 11 residues. Germline lookup yields CDR1 SNHLY and CDR2 FYNNEI. The CDR3 is CTGLSGNEQYF. The CDR3 DNA follows: TGTACCGGGCTCTCGGGCAACGAGCAGTACTTC.

This clonotype was found many times. The chain employs TRBV24-1 and TRBJ1-5; D is ambiguous. V lost 4 bases to trimming and J lost 5 bases, with 20 bases between them. Per germline, CDR1 KGHDR and CDR2 SFDVKD. The CDR3 runs 17 residues. The CDR3 is CATSDVNRLSGDQPQHF. The CDR3 DNA sequence: TGTGCCACCAGTGACGTCAATCGTTTGTCAGGCGATCAGCCCCAGCATTTT.

This clonotype was recorded at least ten times. The chain recombines TRBV5-1 with TRBJ2-3; D unresolved. V was cut by 1 base and J by 2 bases, with 11 bases left in between. The CDR3 totals 15 residues. Germline CDR1 SGHRS, CDR2 YFSETQ. This chain's CDR3 is CASSLLQPYTDTQYF. In nucleotides, the CDR3 is TGCGCCAGCAGCTTGTTACAGCCGTACACAGATACGCAGTATTTT.

This clonotype was picked up many times. The J gene is TRBJ2-5, the V gene TRBV4-3; 8 bases agree with TRBD2. With V trimmed by 0 bases and J by 3 bases, 12 bases remained unmatched. The CDR3 runs 18 residues. Germline-derived CDR1 and CDR2 are LGHNA and YSLEER. The CDR3 DNA is TGCGCCAGCAGCCAAGATCTTGATGCGGGGGGCCTTGAAGAGACCCAGTACTTC. Amino acid sequence: CASSQDLDAGGLEETQYF.

This clonotype has a count of ten or more. The rearrangement links TRBV19 to TRBJ2-2; D not resolved. The CDR3 totals 14 residues. V lost 3 bases to trimming and J lost 8 bases, with 13 bases between them. Per the germline V gene, CDR1 is LNHDA and CDR2 is SQIVND (reference sequence). DNA for the CDR3: TGTGCCAGTAGTATCTGGACCGCGATGGGGGAGCTGTTTTTT. Translating it yields CASSIWTAMGELFF. The whole variable domain, filled in from reference TRBV19 and TRBJ2-2, reads DGGITQSPKYLFRKEGQNVTLSCEQNLNHDAMYWYRQDPGQGLRLIYYSQIVNDFQKGDIAEGYSVSREKKESFPLTVTSAQKNPTAFYLCASSIWTAMGELFFGEGSRLTVL.

The chain combines TRBV4-2 with TRBJ2-7; D gene uncertain. CDR1 LGHNA and CDR2 YNFKEQ come from the germline V gene. This CDR3 has 15 residues. Trimming took off 1 base at V and 2 bases at J, with 12 bases between the two ends. This chain's CDR3 is CASSQAVLITYEQYF. CDR3 DNA: TGTGCCAGCAGCCAAGCAGTATTGATTACCTACGAGCAGTACTTC.

A word on this clonotype: A much larger clone differs by one base, so this may be a read error. This rearrangement joins TRBV28 to TRBJ2-1; D tentatively fits TRBD1 or TRBD2 (5 bases each). The CDR3 contains 15 residues. V gave up 6 bases and J gave up 2 bases, with 14 bases separating them. Looked up from germline, CDR1 is MDHEN and CDR2 is SYDVKM. The CDR3: CASSNGAWTYNEQFF. The DNA for the CDR3 is TGTGCCAGCAGCAACGGGGCTTGGACCTACAATGAGCAGTTCTTC.

This clonotype was detected many times. The chain combines TRBV7-2 with TRBJ1-1; weak D call: TRBD1 (5 bases). The V end lost 1 base, the J end lost 3 bases, and 12 bases lay between the germline ends. The CDR3 covers 15 residues. CDR1 and CDR2 from the germline V gene are SGHTA and FQGNSA. As DNA, the CDR3 is TGTGCCAGCAGCTTAGACGACAGAATATACACTGAAGCTTTCTTT. It translates to CASSLDDRIYTEAFF.

This clonotype was seen ten or more times. The V gene is TRBV30, the J gene TRBJ2-5; TRBD2 agrees at 8 bases. The CDR3 runs 15 residues. V gave up 2 bases and J gave up 3 bases; unmatched junction bases: 8. Germline lookup yields CDR1 GTSNPN and CDR2 SVGIG (reference sequence). The CDR3 sequence: CAWSPFPLAEETQYF. The CDR3 nucleotides read TGTGCCTGGAGTCCATTCCCACTAGCGGAAGAGACCCAGTACTTC. Full variable domain (remainder filled in from reference TRBV30 and TRBJ2-5): SQTIHQWPATLVQPVGSPLSLECTVEGTSNPNLYWYRQAAGRGLQLLFYSVGIGQISSEVPQNLSASRPQDRQFILSSKKLLLSDSGFYLCAWSPFPLAEETQYFGPGTRLLVL.

This chain links TRBV3-1 with TRBJ2-1, with 8 bases lining up with TRBD2. With 0 bases clipped from V and 7 bases from J, the junction kept 8 bases outside the gene matches. The CDR3 loop spans 16 amino acids. Germline V lookup: CDR1 LGHDT, CDR2 YNNKEL (reference sequence). CDR3 bases: TGTGCCAGCAGCCAAGATCCGGGGGGGCAATGGAATGAGCAGTTCTTC. Translating it yields CASSQDPGGQWNEQFF.

The table lists this clonotype with many counts. V and J are TRBV10-3 and TRBJ2-7; D ambiguous. CDR1 is ENHRY, CDR2 SYGVKD, per germline. V dropped 11 bases and J dropped 1 base, with 9 bases sitting between them. The CDR3 extends over 11 amino acids. CDR3 loop: CAVQQSYEQYF. The CDR3 DNA reads as TGTGCCGTCCAGCAATCCTACGAGCAGTACTTC.

This clonotype was recorded at least ten times. The chain joins TRBV5-4 to TRBJ2-5; 8 bases align to TRBD2. Germline V gives CDR1 SGHNT, CDR2 YYREEE (reference sequence). The CDR3 loop spans 14 amino acids. V dropped 3 bases and J dropped 3; count of bases not matched to a gene: 4. CDR3 sequence (DNA): TGTGCCAGCAGCTACCGGGGGGGCAAAGAGACCCAGTACTTC. Translating gives CASSYRGGKETQYF.

This clonotype was detected many times. The rearrangement uses TRBV3-1 and TRBJ2-1; 9 bases are a match to TRBD2. Germline V gives CDR1 LGHDT, CDR2 YNNKEL (reference sequence). V was pared by 4 bases and J by 4 bases, with 8 bases of the junction left unmatched. The CDR3 totals 16 residues. The CDR3 sequence is CASSPLAGTLYNEQFF. The CDR3 region has the DNA TGTGCCAGCAGCCCCCTAGCGGGGACCCTTTACAATGAGCAGTTCTTC.

This clonotype was seen many times. The V gene is TRBV30, the J gene TRBJ2-7; 8 nucleotides line up with TRBD1. CDR3 length: 14 amino acids. CDR1 GTSNPN and CDR2 SVGIG come from the germline V gene (reference sequence). Losses at the gene ends were 3 bases for V and 5 bases for J; bases not matched to a gene: 9. Here the CDR3 reads CAWRPGQGMDEQYF. CDR3 DNA: TGTGCCTGGAGGCCCGGACAGGGCATGGACGAGCAGTACTTC.

This clonotype appeared many times. The chain joins TRBV25-1 to TRBJ2-7, with TRBD1 matching 12 bases. Per the germline V gene, CDR1 is MGHDK and CDR2 is SYGVNS. Trimming removed 1 base from V and 3 bases from J; junction bases left unmatched: 4. This CDR3 contains 16 residues. DNA of the CDR3: TGTGCCAGCAGTGAATTCGGGACAGGGGGCGACTACGAGCAGTACTTC. Its protein product is CASSEFGTGGDYEQYF.

The V and J genes are TRBV15 and TRBJ2-2; weak D call: TRBD1 (5 bases). Trimming took 0 bases from V and 0 from J, leaving 5 bases between them. This CDR3 comprises 15 residues. Germline CDR1 is LNHNV and CDR2 is YYDKDF (reference sequence). CDR3 sequence reads: CATSRDRANTGELFF. In DNA, the CDR3 is TGTGCCACCAGCAGAGACAGGGCGAACACCGGGGAGCTGTTTTTT.

This clonotype has a handful of counts. This may come from a read error, since a much larger clone is one base off. V and J are TRBV3-1 and TRBJ2-3; D could derive from TRBD1 or TRBD2 (5 bases each). The germline V and J ends were trimmed by 3 bases and 4 bases, with 11 bases remaining between them. CDR3 length equals 14 residues. Germline V gene sequence: CDR1 LGHDT, CDR2 YNNKEL (reference sequence). The CDR3 nucleotides are TGTGCCAGCAGCCAGGCAGGGAGACCAGATACGCAGTATTTT. Translated: CASSQAGRPDTQYF.